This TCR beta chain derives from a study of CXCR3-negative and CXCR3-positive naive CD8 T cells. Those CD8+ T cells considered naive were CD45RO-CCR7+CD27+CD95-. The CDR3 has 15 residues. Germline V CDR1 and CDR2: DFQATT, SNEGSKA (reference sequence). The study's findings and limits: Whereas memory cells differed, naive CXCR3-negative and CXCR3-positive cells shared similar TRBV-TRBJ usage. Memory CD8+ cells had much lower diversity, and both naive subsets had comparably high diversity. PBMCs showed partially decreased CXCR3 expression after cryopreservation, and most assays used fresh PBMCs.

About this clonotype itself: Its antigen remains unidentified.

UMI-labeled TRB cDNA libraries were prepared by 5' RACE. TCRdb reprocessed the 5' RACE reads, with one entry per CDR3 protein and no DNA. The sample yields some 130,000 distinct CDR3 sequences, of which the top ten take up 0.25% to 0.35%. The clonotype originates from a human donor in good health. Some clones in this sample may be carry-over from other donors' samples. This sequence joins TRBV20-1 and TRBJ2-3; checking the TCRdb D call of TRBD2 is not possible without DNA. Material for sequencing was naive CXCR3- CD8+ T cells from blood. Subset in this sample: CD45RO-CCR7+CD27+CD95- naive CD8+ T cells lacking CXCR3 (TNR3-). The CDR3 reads CSAIGDSIRTDTQYF.